The subject of this entry is one TCR beta chain. Its antigen is as yet unknown. Unique molecular identifiers featured in how the TCRbeta library was prepared. TCRdb itself ran the PCR reads through MiXCR, one entry per CDR3 protein. The table records about 610,000 distinct CDR3 sequences, about a quarter of them present only once. These data originate in a study of T-cell reconstitution after alpha-beta-depleted transplantation in children. The study's findings and limits: By about two months after transplant, alpha-beta T cells reportedly arose from several hundred graft clones that had expanded. The study traced high day-60 TCRbeta diversity in some patients to surviving recipient T cells and thymic progenitors. One year post-transplant, T-cell counts and diversity were largely derived from T cells produced anew.

With 4 bases clipped from V and 7 bases from J, the junction kept 14 bases outside the gene matches. CDR1 is MGHRA and CDR2 is YSYEKL in the germline V gene. CDR3 size: 16 residues. The sequence came from a boy under three years old with Wiskott-Aldrich syndrome, due to receive a stem cell transplant. The J gene is TRBJ2-3, the V gene TRBV4-1; 7 bases are shared with TRBD2. Sequencing was performed on PBMCs, taken before TCRalphabeta/CD19-depleted stem cell transplant. CDR3 sequence: CASSPFGAGVHHTQYF. Written as DNA, the CDR3 is TGCGCCAGCAGCCCCTTTGGCGCGGGGGTACACCATACGCAGTATTTT.